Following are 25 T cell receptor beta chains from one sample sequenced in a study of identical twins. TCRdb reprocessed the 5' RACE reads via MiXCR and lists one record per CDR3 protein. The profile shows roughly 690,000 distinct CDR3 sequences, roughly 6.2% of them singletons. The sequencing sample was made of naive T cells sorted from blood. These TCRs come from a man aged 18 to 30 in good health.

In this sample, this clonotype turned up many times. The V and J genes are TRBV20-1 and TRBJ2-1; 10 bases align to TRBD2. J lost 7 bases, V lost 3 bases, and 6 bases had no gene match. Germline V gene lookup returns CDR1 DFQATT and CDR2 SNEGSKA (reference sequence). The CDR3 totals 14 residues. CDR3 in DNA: TGCAGTGCTAGCCCCCTAGCGGGGGTTAATGAGCAGTTCTTC. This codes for CSASPLAGVNEQFF.

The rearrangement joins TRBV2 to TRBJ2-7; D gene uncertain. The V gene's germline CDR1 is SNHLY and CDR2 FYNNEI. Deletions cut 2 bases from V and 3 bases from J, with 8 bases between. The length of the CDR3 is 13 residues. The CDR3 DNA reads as TGTGCCAGCAGTGAAACCCGATACTACGAGCAGTACTTC. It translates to CASSETRYYEQYF.

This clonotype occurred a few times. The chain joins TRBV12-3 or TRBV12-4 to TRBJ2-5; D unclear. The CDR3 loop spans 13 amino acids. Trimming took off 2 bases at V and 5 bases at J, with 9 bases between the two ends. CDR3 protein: CASSLIETETQYF. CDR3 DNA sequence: TGTGCCAGCAGTTTAATAGAGACGGAGACCCAGTACTTC.

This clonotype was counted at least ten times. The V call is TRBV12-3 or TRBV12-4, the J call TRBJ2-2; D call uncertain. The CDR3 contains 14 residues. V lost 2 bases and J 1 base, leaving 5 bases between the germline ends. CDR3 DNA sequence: TGTGCCAGCAGTTTACTGGGGAACACCGGGGAGCTGTTTTTT. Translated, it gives CASSLLGNTGELFF.

The CDR3 DNA follows: TGTGCCAGCAGCGCGACTGGGACTTACTACAATGAGCAGTTCTTC. It yields the protein CASSATGTYYNEQFF. The rearrangement joins TRBV7-3 to TRBJ2-1; a weak D match, TRBD2 (6 bases). Germline CDR1 reads SGHTA; CDR2 reads FQGTGA. The CDR3 spans 15 residues. The V end lost 5 bases, the J end lost 3 bases, and 14 bases lay between the germline ends.

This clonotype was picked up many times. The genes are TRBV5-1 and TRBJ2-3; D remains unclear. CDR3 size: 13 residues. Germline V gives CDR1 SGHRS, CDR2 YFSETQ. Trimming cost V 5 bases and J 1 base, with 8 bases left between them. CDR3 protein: CASRPPGTDTQYF. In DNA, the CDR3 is TGCGCCAGCAGACCCCCCGGCACAGATACGCAGTATTTT.

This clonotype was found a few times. CDR3 region: CSARDQQGELFGYTF. Written as DNA, the CDR3 is TGCAGTGCTAGAGATCAACAGGGAGAGCTTTTTGGCTACACCTTC. This rearrangement joins TRBV20-1 to TRBJ1-2; D is possibly TRBD1 (6 bases). The CDR3 extends over 15 amino acids. Germline V gene lookup returns CDR1 DFQATT and CDR2 SNEGSKA (reference sequence). V lost 0 bases and J 7 bases, leaving 18 bases between the germline ends.

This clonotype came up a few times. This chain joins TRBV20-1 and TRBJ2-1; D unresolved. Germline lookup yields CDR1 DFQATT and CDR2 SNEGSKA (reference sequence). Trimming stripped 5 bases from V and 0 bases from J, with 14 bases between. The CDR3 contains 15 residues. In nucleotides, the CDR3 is TGCAGTGCTGAGATCCCAACGGCCTCCTACAATGAGCAGTTCTTC. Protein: CSAEIPTASYNEQFF.

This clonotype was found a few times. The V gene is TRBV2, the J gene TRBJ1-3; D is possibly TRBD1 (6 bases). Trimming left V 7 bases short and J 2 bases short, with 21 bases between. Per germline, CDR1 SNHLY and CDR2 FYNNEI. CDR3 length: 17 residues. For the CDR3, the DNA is TGTGCCAGCATAAGGGCTCCGGGGGCGCAGGCTGGAAACACCATATATTTT. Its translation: CASIRAPGAQAGNTIYF.

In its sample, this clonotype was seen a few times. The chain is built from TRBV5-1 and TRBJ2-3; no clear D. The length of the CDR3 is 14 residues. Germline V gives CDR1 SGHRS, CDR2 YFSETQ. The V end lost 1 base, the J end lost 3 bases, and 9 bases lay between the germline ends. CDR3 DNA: TGCGCCAGCAGCTTGTTAGGCACGACAGATACGCAGTATTTT. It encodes CASSLLGTTDTQYF.

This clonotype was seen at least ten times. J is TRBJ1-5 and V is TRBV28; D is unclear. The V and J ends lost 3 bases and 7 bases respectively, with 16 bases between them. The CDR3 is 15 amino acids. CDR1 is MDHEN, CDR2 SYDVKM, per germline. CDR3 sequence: CASSFLKGREQPQHF. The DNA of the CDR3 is TGTGCCAGCAGTTTCTTAAAGGGAAGGGAGCAGCCCCAGCATTTT.

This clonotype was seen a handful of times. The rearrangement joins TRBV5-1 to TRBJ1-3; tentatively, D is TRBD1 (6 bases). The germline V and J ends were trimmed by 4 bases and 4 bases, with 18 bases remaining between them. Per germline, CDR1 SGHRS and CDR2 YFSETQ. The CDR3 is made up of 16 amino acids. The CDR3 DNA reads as TGCGCCAGCAGCCCGGAACCCGGGACATCCGGAAACACCATATATTTT. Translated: CASSPEPGTSGNTIYF.

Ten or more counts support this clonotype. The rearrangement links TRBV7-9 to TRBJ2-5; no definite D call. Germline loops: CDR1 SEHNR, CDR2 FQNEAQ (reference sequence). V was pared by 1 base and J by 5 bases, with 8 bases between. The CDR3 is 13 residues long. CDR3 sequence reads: CASSLGVWETQYF. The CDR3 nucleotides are TGTGCCAGCAGCTTAGGAGTGTGGGAGACCCAGTACTTC.

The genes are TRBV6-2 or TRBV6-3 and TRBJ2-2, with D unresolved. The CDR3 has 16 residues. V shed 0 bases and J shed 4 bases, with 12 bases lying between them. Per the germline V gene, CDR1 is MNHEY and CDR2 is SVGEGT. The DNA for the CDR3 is TGTGCCAGCAGTTACTCGACTGGCCAGGCCACCGGGGAGCTGTTTTTT. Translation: CASSYSTGQATGELFF.

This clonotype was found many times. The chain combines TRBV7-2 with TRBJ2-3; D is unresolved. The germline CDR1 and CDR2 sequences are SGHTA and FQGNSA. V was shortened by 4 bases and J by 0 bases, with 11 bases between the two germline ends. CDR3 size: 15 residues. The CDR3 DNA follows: TGTGCCAGCAGCTCTACCGGAGTTAGCACAGATACGCAGTATTTT. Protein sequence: CASSSTGVSTDTQYF.

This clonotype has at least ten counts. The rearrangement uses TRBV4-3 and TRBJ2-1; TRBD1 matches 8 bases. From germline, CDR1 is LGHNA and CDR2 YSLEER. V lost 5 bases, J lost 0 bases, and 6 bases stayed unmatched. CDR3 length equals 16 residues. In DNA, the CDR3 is TGCGCCAGCAGCTCTCAAACAGGGGGCTCCTACAATGAGCAGTTCTTC. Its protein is CASSSQTGGSYNEQFF.

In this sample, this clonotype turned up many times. The CDR3 reads CAISVGTWEQYF. DNA for the CDR3: TGTGCCATCAGTGTTGGGACATGGGAGCAGTACTTC. The V call is TRBV10-3, the J call TRBJ2-7, with D possibly TRBD1 on 6 matching bases. This CDR3 spans 12 amino acids. The V end lost 4 bases, the J end lost 7 bases, and 11 bases lay between the germline ends. Germline CDR1 ENHRY, CDR2 SYGVKD.

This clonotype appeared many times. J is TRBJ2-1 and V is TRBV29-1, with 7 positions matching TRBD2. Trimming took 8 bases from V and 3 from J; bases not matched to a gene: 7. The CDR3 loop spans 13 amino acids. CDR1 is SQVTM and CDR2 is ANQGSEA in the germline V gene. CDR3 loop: CSFSSGFYNEQFF. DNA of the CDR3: TGCAGCTTCTCTAGCGGCTTCTACAATGAGCAGTTCTTC.

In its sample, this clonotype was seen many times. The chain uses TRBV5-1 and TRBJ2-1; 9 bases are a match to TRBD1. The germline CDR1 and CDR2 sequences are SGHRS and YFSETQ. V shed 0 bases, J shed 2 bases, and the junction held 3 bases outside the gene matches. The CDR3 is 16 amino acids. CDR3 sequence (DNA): TGCGCCAGCAGCTTGGGAGGGACAGGGCCCTACAATGAGCAGTTCTTC. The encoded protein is CASSLGGTGPYNEQFF.

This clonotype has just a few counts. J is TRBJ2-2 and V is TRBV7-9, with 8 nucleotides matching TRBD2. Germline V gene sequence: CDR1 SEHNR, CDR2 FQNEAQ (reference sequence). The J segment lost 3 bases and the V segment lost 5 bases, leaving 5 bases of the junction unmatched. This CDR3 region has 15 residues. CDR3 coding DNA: TGTGCCAGCAGCGGGGGGGGACTAGACACCGGGGAGCTGTTTTTT. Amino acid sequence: CASSGGGLDTGELFF.

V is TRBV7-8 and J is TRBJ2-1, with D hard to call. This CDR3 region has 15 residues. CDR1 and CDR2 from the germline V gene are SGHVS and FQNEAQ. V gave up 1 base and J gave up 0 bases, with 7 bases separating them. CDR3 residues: CASSLVLSSYNEQFF. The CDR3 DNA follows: TGTGCCAGCAGCTTAGTACTGAGCTCCTACAATGAGCAGTTCTTC.

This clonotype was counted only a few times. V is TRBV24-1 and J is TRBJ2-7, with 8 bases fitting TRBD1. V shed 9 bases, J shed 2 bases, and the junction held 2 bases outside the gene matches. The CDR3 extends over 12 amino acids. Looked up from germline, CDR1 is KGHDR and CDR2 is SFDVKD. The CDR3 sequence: CATPDRAYEQYF. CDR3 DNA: TGTGCCACCCCGGACAGGGCCTACGAGCAGTACTTC.

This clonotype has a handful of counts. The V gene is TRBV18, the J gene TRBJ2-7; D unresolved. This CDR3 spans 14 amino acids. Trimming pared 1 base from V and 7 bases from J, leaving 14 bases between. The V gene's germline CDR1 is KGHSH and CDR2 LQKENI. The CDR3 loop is CASSPLPGLGEQYF. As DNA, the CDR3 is TGTGCCAGCTCACCACTCCCAGGCTTGGGGGAGCAGTACTTC.

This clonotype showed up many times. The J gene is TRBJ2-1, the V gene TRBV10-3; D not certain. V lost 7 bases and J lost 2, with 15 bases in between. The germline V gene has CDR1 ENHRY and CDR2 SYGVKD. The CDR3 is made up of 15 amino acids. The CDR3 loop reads CAIKASELPYNEQFF. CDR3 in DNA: TGTGCCATCAAAGCGTCGGAACTACCCTACAATGAGCAGTTCTTC.

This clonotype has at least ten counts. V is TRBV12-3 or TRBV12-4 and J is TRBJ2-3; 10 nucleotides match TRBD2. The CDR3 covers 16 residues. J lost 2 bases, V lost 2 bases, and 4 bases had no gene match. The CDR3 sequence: CASSLTSGAYTDTQYF. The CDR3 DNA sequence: TGTGCCAGCAGTTTAACTAGCGGGGCATACACAGATACGCAGTATTTT.